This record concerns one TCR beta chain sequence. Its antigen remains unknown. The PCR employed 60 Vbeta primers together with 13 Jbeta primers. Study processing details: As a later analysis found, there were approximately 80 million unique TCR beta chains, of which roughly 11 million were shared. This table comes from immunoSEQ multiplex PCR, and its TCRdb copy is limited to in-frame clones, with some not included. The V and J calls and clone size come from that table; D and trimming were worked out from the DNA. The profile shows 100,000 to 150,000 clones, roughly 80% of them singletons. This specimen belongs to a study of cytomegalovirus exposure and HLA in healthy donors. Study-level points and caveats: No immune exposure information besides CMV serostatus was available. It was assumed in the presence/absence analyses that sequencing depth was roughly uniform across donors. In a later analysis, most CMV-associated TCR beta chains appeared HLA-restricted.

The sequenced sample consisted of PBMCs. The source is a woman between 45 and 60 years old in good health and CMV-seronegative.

This CDR3 is CASSFGGDNTDTQYF. The CDR3 nucleotides read TGTGCCAGCAGCTTTGGAGGGGATAACACAGATACGCAGTATTTT. The chain uses TRBV5-5 and TRBJ2-3; possible D gene TRBD2, 6 bases. V dropped 2 bases and J dropped 2 bases, with 12 bases sitting between them. There are 15 residues in the CDR3. CDR1 and CDR2 (germline): SGHKS, YYEKEE (reference sequence).